This entry concerns a single TCR beta chain. Its matching antigen is unknown. The data stem from a study of cytomegalovirus exposure and HLA in healthy donors. Germline CDR1 MRHNA, CDR2 SNTAGT. V was clipped by 5 bases and J by 3 bases, with 14 bases between them. CDR3 size: 15 residues. General study points: Association of a missense DCLRE1C variant with TCR beta V- and J-gene trimming was reported in a later analysis. Productive rates of about 87% or about 30% were seen for most TCR beta V segments in an earlier analysis.

Primers for the PCR totalled 60 Vbeta and 13 Jbeta. Method: immunoSEQ multiplex PCR; TCRdb's copy keeps in-frame clones and lacks some. The repertoire consists of under 200,000 clones, with 80% to 90% occurring once and the leading ten covering roughly 8.8%. V usage is TRBV6-4 and J usage is TRBJ2-1; tentative D call: TRBD1 (8 bases). The sequencing input was PBMCs. The TCR was taken from a man between 18 and 35 years old in good health and CMV-seropositive. CDR3 in amino acids: CASSLQGGSYNEQFF. The CDR3, as DNA: TGTGCCAGCAGTCTACAGGGGGGGAGCTACAATGAGCAGTTCTTC.